What follows are 19 T cell receptor beta chains derived from one specimen sequenced in a study of cytomegalovirus exposure and HLA in healthy donors. PCR primers comprised 60 Vbeta and 13 Jbeta primers. Measured with immunoSEQ multiplex PCR; TCRdb has only the in-frame clones, and not every one. The top ten clones hold 7.3% of a sample with 100,000 or so clones, around four fifths of them seen once. The source material was PBMCs. The receptor set was obtained from a man aged 25-45 years in good health and CMV-seronegative.

This clone came up once. The chain is built from TRBV28 and TRBJ1-1, with 7 bases aligning to TRBD1. The CDR3 loop spans 16 amino acids. The J segment lost 1 base and the V segment lost 7 bases, leaving 12 bases of the junction unmatched. Germline V gene data show CDR1 as MDHEN and CDR2 as SYDVKM. The CDR3 coding sequence is TGTGCCAGCATCCATGGGGGCAGGGGGAGGAACACTGAAGCTTTCTTT. Its protein product is CASIHGGRGRNTEAFF.

The chain couples TRBV6-5 to TRBJ1-5; TRBD1 matches 8 bases. In germline, CDR1 is MNHEY, CDR2 SVGAGI. The CDR3 has 14 residues. The V and J ends lost 5 bases and 6 bases, in that order; junction bases with no gene match: 6. The CDR3 region has the DNA TGTGCCAGCAGTGCCACAGGGGGTGGTCAGCCCCAGCATTTT. It encodes CASSATGGGQPQHF.

This clone was observed a handful of times. The chain joins TRBV5-1 to TRBJ2-6, with D hard to call. Germline V gene data show CDR1 as SGHRS and CDR2 as YFSETQ. The CDR3 runs 16 residues. V lost 5 bases, J lost 0 bases, and 12 bases lay in between. The DNA of the CDR3 is TGCGCCAGCAGTGTGACTCCTAGCTCTGGGGCCAACGTCCTGACTTTC. Translating gives CASSVTPSSGANVLTF.

V gene TRBV5-6 combines with J gene TRBJ1-5; D is perhaps TRBD1 (6 bases). Looked up from germline, CDR1 is SGHDT and CDR2 is YYEEEE. This CDR3 contains 16 residues. With 1 base removed from V and 4 bases from J, the gap between germline ends came to 15 bases. CDR3 coding DNA: TGTGCCAGCAGCTTGTACATCGGGACATCGAATCAGCCCCAGCATTTT. It encodes CASSLYIGTSNQPQHF.

This sequence joins TRBV6-5 and TRBJ2-7; TRBD1 agrees at 9 bases. The J segment lost 5 bases and the V segment lost 3 bases, leaving 5 bases of the junction unmatched. The CDR3 totals 14 residues. Germline loops: CDR1 MNHEY, CDR2 SVGAGI. As DNA, the CDR3 is TGTGCCAGCAGTTATGGGACAGGGCATAACGAGCAGTACTTC. Amino acids: CASSYGTGHNEQYF.

V gene TRBV2 combines with J gene TRBJ2-3; D is perhaps TRBD2 (5 bases). The CDR3 contains 17 residues. Germline assignment: CDR1 SNHLY and CDR2 FYNNEI. The ends were cut back, 2 bases at V and 1 base at J, with 16 bases in the middle. The CDR3 DNA sequence: TGTGCCAGCAGTGAACGGGTTGCCGGGGTCGGCACAGATACGCAGTATTTT. It specifies CASSERVAGVGTDTQYF.

The sample holds a few counts of this clone. The chain links TRBV2 to TRBJ2-5, with 8 bases matching TRBD1. V trimming: 8 bases; J trimming: 5 bases; junction bases outside the gene matches: 4. The length of the CDR3 is 12 residues. Germline CDR1 SNHLY, CDR2 FYNNEI. CDR3 protein: CASQGAGETQYF. The DNA of the CDR3 is TGTGCCAGCCAGGGGGCAGGGGAGACCCAGTACTTC. The full variable domain, in which reference TRBV2 and TRBJ2-5 provide the parts outside the CDR3, is EPEVTQTPSHQVTQMGQEVILRCVPISNHLYFYWYRQILGQKVEFLVSFYNNEISEKSEIFDDQFSVERPDGSNFTLKIRSTKLEDSAMYFCASQGAGETQYFGPGTRLLVL.

The chain carries TRBV30 and TRBJ1-3; D might be TRBD1 (6 bases). The CDR3 spans 15 residues. Germline loops: CDR1 GTSNPN, CDR2 SVGIG (reference sequence). Trimming pared 2 bases from V and 4 bases from J, leaving 15 bases between. CDR3 sequence reads: CAWSRGRGHGNTIYF. DNA for the CDR3: TGTGCCTGGAGTCGGGGGAGGGGACACGGAAACACCATATATTTT.

The rearrangement joins TRBV10-1 to TRBJ1-1, with 7 bases that match TRBD1. Unmatched junction bases numbered 9, after V lost 7 bases and J lost 4 bases. CDR1 is WNHNN and CDR2 is SYGVQD in the germline V gene (reference sequence). The length of the CDR3 is 14 residues. The CDR3 DNA reads TGCGCCAGCAAGAAGACAGGGCCAAGCACTGAAGCTTTCTTT. As protein: CASKKTGPSTEAFF.

The rearrangement joins TRBV7-3 to TRBJ2-2; the match to TRBD2 covers 7 bases. The CDR3 has 16 amino acids. Looked up from germline, CDR1 is SGHTA and CDR2 is FQGTGA. Trimming took 5 bases from V and 4 from J; bases not matched to a gene: 10. CDR3 nucleotides: TGTGCCAGCAGCCTCGGTGGGGGGGGGTCCACCGGGGAGCTGTTTTTT. Translated: CASSLGGGGSTGELFF.

CDR3 sequence (DNA): TGTGCCAGCTCAGCGACCTTCCGGGACAGGGGATCCTACGAGCAGTACTTC. The encoded protein is CASSATFRDRGSYEQYF. The genes are TRBV18 and TRBJ2-7; 10 nucleotides match TRBD1. There are 17 residues in the CDR3. The germline CDR1 and CDR2 sequences are KGHSH and LQKENI. J gave up 1 base and V 5 bases, and 11 bases lay outside the gene matches.

The chain recombines TRBV15 with TRBJ1-5; D gene ambiguous. Between the trimmed V and J ends, which lost 5 bases and 0 bases, there was a span of 5 bases. Germline V gene data show CDR1 as LNHNV and CDR2 as YYDKDF (reference sequence). CDR3 length: 13 residues. The CDR3 nucleotides are TGTGCCACCAGCTTCCGTAGCAATCAGCCCCAGCATTTT. Protein: CATSFRSNQPQHF.

This clone turned up a few times. The chain employs TRBV16 and TRBJ1-2; D possibly corresponds to TRBD1 (6 bases). Germline V gives CDR1 KGHSY, CDR2 FQNENV. V was clipped by 5 bases and J by 4 bases, with 8 bases between them. This CDR3 is built from 12 residues. As DNA, the CDR3 is TGTGCCAGCAGCATGACAGGCTATGGCTACACCTTC. This gives the protein CASSMTGYGYTF.

This chain connects TRBV6-5 to TRBJ1-1; possible D gene TRBD1, 5 bases. Germline values: CDR1 MNHEY, CDR2 SVGAGI. The CDR3 sequence is 15 residues long. V dropped 0 bases and J dropped 2 bases, with 10 bases sitting between them. CDR3 DNA: TGTGCCAGCAGTTACTCGACAGTTTCTAACACTGAAGCTTTCTTT. Translation gives CASSYSTVSNTEAFF.

The chain uses TRBV30 and TRBJ2-2, with 9 bases aligning to TRBD1. V trimming: 3 bases; J trimming: 1 base; junction bases outside the gene matches: 3. This CDR3 has 15 amino acids. Germline V gene lookup returns CDR1 GTSNPN and CDR2 SVGIG (reference sequence). For the CDR3, the DNA is TGTGCCTGGAGGGGGACAGGGAGGAACACCGGGGAGCTGTTTTTT. Protein sequence: CAWRGTGRNTGELFF.

The rearrangement links TRBV6-1 to TRBJ1-5; D gene unclear. This CDR3 is built from 13 residues. Per the germline V gene, CDR1 is MNHNS and CDR2 is SASEGT. Trimming stripped 7 bases from V and 5 bases from J, with 12 bases between. CDR3 coding DNA: TGTGCCAGCAACCCAAAAGCCCATCAGCCCCAGCATTTT. It specifies CASNPKAHQPQHF.

This clone was recorded a few times. The rearrangement uses TRBV10-3 and TRBJ1-4, with 7 bases aligning to TRBD1. The V and J ends lost 3 bases and 6 bases, in that order; junction bases with no gene match: 7. This CDR3 is built from 15 residues. Looked up from germline, CDR1 is ENHRY and CDR2 is SYGVKD. The CDR3 coding sequence is TGTGCCATCAGTGAAACGGAGGGGGCGGATGAAAAACTGTTTTTT. This codes for CAISETEGADEKLFF.

This clone came up a few times. The V gene is TRBV28, the J gene TRBJ1-1, with D tentatively TRBD1 (6 bases). The germline V gene has CDR1 MDHEN and CDR2 SYDVKM. This CDR3 is 13 amino acids long. Deletions cut 7 bases from V and 3 bases from J, with 12 bases between. CDR3 nucleotides: TGTGCCAGCACAGGGGTCTGGGACACTGAAGCTTTCTTT. It is translated as CASTGVWDTEAFF.

This sequence joins TRBV29-1 and TRBJ1-2, with TRBD1 matching 9 bases. The germline V gene encodes CDR1 SQVTM and CDR2 ANQGSEA. This CDR3 has 16 amino acids. With 4 bases clipped from V and 2 bases from J, the junction kept 11 bases outside the gene matches. The CDR3 DNA sequence: TGCAGCGTTGGGGCCACAGGGGGCGGAGGCAACTATGGCTACACCTTC. It is translated as CSVGATGGGGNYGYTF.